Below are 30 T cell receptor beta chains sequenced from a single sample in a study of T cell repertoires in cytomegalovirus infection. No antigen has been identified for these receptors. TCRdb redid the calling of the reads with MiXCR, one entry per CDR3 protein. The sample consists of fewer than 1,000,000 distinct CDR3 sequences, less than 35% of them appearing once. The source was cultured CD8+ T cells from PBMCs, collected from culture after CMV antigen stimulation. The receptors come from a human donor in good health (CMV status not recorded). Some clones in this sample may be carry-over from other donors' samples.

This sequence joins TRBV20-1 and TRBJ2-7; D remains unclear. CDR1 DFQATT and CDR2 SNEGSKA come from the germline V gene (reference sequence). This CDR3 region has 12 residues. Between the trimmed V and J ends, which lost 5 bases and 2 bases, there was a span of 10 bases. CDR3 in amino acids: CSAEDGAYEQYV. Here the CDR3 DNA reads TGCAGTGCTGAAGACGGAGCCTACGAGCAGTACGTC.

This clonotype came up many times. CDR3 DNA sequence: TGTGCCAGCAGCTTACAGGGTTACTACTACGAGCAGTACTTC. Protein product: CASSLQGYYYEQYF. The chain carries TRBV5-4 and TRBJ2-7; D might be TRBD1 (6 bases). The CDR3 extends over 14 amino acids. Between the trimmed V and J ends, which lost 2 bases and 3 bases, there was a span of 12 bases. Germline CDR1 SGHNT, CDR2 YYREEE (reference sequence).

The chain couples TRBV7-2 to TRBJ2-3; possible D gene TRBD2, 7 bases. Trimming took 1 base from V and 6 from J, leaving 14 bases between them. Germline lookup yields CDR1 SGHTA and CDR2 FQGNSA. The CDR3 has 15 amino acids. The CDR3 region has the DNA TGTGCCAGCAGCTTAGGCGGGGGCCTCCTGGATACGCAGTATTTT. It is translated as CASSLGGGLLDTQYF.

This clonotype was detected ten times or more. This rearrangement joins TRBV7-8 to TRBJ2-3; the D gene could be TRBD1 or TRBD2 (5 bases each). The V gene lost 4 bases and the J gene lost 3 bases, with 26 bases spanning the gap. Per germline, CDR1 SGHVS and CDR2 FQNEAQ. The CDR3 contains 19 residues. The CDR3 bases are TGTGCCAGCAGCTCCATCAAGAAATCGGGGCCACTGAAAACAGATACGCAGTATTTT. It yields the protein CASSSIKKSGPLKTDTQYF. Using reference TRBV7-8 and TRBJ2-3 for the parts outside the CDR3, the full variable domain is GAGVSQSPRYKVAKRGQDVALRCDPISGHVSLFWYQQALGQGPEFLTYFQNEAQLDKSGLPSDRFFAERPEGSVSTLKIQRTQQEDSAVYLCASSSIKKSGPLKTDTQYFGPGTRLTVL.

This sequence joins TRBV6-1 and TRBJ2-3; 12 bases match TRBD2. This CDR3 has 17 amino acids. Looked up from germline, CDR1 is MNHNS and CDR2 is SASEGT. V gave up 0 bases and J gave up 3 bases; unmatched junction bases: 4. The CDR3 spells CASSEARLAGGTDTQYF. Written as DNA, the CDR3 is TGTGCCAGCAGTGAAGCGCGGCTAGCGGGGGGGACAGATACGCAGTATTTT.

CDR3 DNA: TGCGCCAGCAGCCAAGCTTACCTCCCGGGACAGGGGGCCTACGAGCAGTACTTC. It specifies CASSQAYLPGQGAYEQYF. The J gene is TRBJ2-7, the V gene TRBV4-1; TRBD1 aligns across 11 bases. The junction had 10 bases not matched to a gene; V was cut back by 1 base and J by 2 bases. The germline V gene encodes CDR1 MGHRA and CDR2 YSYEKL. The CDR3 runs to 18 residues.

There are many counts of this clonotype. CDR3 residues: CASRALAGEQYF. The CDR3 nucleotides are TGTGCCAGCAGGGCTTTAGCGGGCGAGCAGTACTTC. V gene TRBV7-2 combines with J gene TRBJ2-7; 7 bases line up with TRBD2. CDR3 size: 12 residues. After removal of 6 bases from V and 6 bases from J, the junction contained 5 bases not matched to a gene. The germline V gene encodes CDR1 SGHTA and CDR2 FQGNSA.

This clonotype has just a few counts. The genes are TRBV6-2 or TRBV6-3 and TRBJ1-5; tentative D call: TRBD1 (5 bases). In germline, CDR1 is MNHEY, CDR2 SVGEGT. There are 20 residues in the CDR3. The V and J ends lost 0 bases and 0 bases respectively, with 21 bases between them. CDR3 sequence (DNA): TGTGCCAGCAGTTACTCGTCGTCCGAGGCAGGGACGTATAGCAATCAGCCCCAGCATTTT. This sequence encodes CASSYSSSEAGTYSNQPQHF.

This clonotype has more than one count but fewer than ten. The CDR3 coding sequence is TGTGCCAGCAGTCGGACTAGCAACCGAGAGCAGTACTTC. This gives the protein CASSRTSNREQYF. The chain has TRBV27 and TRBJ2-7; 8 bases match TRBD2. Germline-derived CDR1 and CDR2 are MNHEY and SMNVEV (reference sequence). The CDR3 spans 13 residues. The J segment lost 7 bases and the V segment lost 5 bases, leaving 7 bases of the junction unmatched.

The sample holds many counts of this clonotype. The V call is TRBV7-2, the J call TRBJ1-1; D not resolved. Between the trimmed V and J ends, which lost 0 bases and 7 bases, there was a span of 18 bases. The CDR3 has 16 amino acids. The germline gives CDR1 SGHTA, CDR2 FQGNSA. The CDR3 loop reads CASSLAFRKTNDEAFF. CDR3 nucleotides: TGTGCCAGCAGCTTAGCGTTTCGGAAAACCAACGATGAAGCTTTCTTT.

This clonotype was seen at least ten times. The CDR3 DNA follows: TGTGCCAGCAGCTTAGCTCCAGGGGGTAATCAGCCCCAGCATTTT. The encoded protein is CASSLAPGGNQPQHF. The chain employs TRBV27 and TRBJ1-5; 7 positions match TRBD1. Unmatched junction bases numbered 9, after V lost 6 bases and J lost 4 bases. This CDR3 has 15 amino acids. Germline CDR1 and CDR2: MNHEY and SMNVEV (reference sequence).

The rearrangement links TRBV29-1 to TRBJ1-2, with unresolved D. This CDR3 is built from 16 residues. CDR1 is SQVTM and CDR2 is ANQGSEA in the germline V gene. Between the trimmed V and J ends, which lost 1 base and 0 bases, there was a span of 15 bases. CDR3 in DNA: TGCAGCGTTGAAGGAGAGGGAAACTCCGCTAACTATGGCTACACCTTC. This translates into CSVEGEGNSANYGYTF. The full variable domain, rest sourced from reference TRBV29-1 and TRBJ1-2, is SAVISQKPSRDICQRGTSLTIQCQVDSQVTMMFWYRQQPGQSLTLIATANQGSEATYESGFVIDKFPISRPNLTFSTLTVSNMSPEDSSIYLCSVEGEGNSANYGYTFGSGTRLTVV.

Notes on this clonotype: Because the CDR3 is missing its conserved closing phenylalanine or tryptophan, this is likely a read error. The limits of the CDR3 on the DNA are not certain, so only TCRdb's listed CDR3 is given. The rearrangement joins TRBV20-1 to TRBJ1-2. The CDR3 is 16 residues long, counting both termini. Germline V gene data show CDR1 as DFQATT and CDR2 as SNEGSKA (reference sequence). The chain's CDR3 is CSANPWTTQSLVGYIS.

This chain joins TRBV13 and TRBJ1-1; 11 bases are shared with TRBD1. Trimming cost V 1 base and J 1 base; bases outside gene matches: 8. Germline V gene sequence: CDR1 PRHDT, CDR2 FYEKMQ (reference sequence). CDR3 length: 18 residues. This CDR3 is CASSLERGTGGRNTEAFF. Here the CDR3 DNA reads TGTGCCAGCAGCTTAGAGAGGGGGACAGGGGGGAGGAACACTGAAGCTTTCTTT.

This clonotype was observed a few times. The V call is TRBV4-1, the J call TRBJ2-7; 8 positions agree with TRBD2. The V segment lost 1 base and the J segment 4 bases; nucleotides outside the gene matches: 3. The CDR3 spans 14 residues. Per the germline V gene, CDR1 is MGHRA and CDR2 is YSYEKL. The CDR3 region has the DNA TGCGCCAGCAGCCAAGTGAGCGGGGGATACGAGCAGTACTTC. Translation gives CASSQVSGGYEQYF.

This clonotype appeared once. A much larger clone sits a single nucleotide away, making a read error possible. The chain joins TRBV7-8 to TRBJ1-6; weak D call: TRBD1 (5 bases). Trimming removed 1 base from V and 3 bases from J, with 19 bases in between. Germline V gene data show CDR1 as SGHVS and CDR2 as FQNEAQ. The CDR3 sequence is 19 residues long. CDR3 region: CASSLVKGGGANYNSPLHF. In DNA form, the CDR3 reads TGTGCCAGCAGCTTAGTGAAGGGCGGGGGAGCCAACTATAATTCACCCCTCCACTTT.

The V gene is TRBV6-2 or TRBV6-3, the J gene TRBJ1-5; D is perhaps TRBD1 (5 bases). CDR1 and CDR2 from the germline V gene are MNHEY and SVGEGT. V was pared by 6 bases and J by 9 bases, with 21 bases between. The CDR3 length is 15 residues. The CDR3 nucleotides are TGTGCCAGCAGCTTCCGGGGGGACCCAAAACGGCCCCAGCATTTT. Its translation is CASSFRGDPKRPQHF.

The J gene is TRBJ2-2, the V gene TRBV19; no clear D gene. Trimming removed 6 bases at V and 4 bases at J, with 9 bases between. There are 13 residues in the CDR3. Germline CDR1 and CDR2: LNHDA and SQIVND (reference sequence). CDR3 sequence (DNA): TGTGCCAGTAGGGAACTGAGCACCGGGGAGCTGTTTTTT. Encoded protein: CASRELSTGELFF.

This clonotype was recorded only once. V usage is TRBV4-1 and J usage is TRBJ2-5, with D possibly matching TRBD1 (5 bases). The CDR3 length is 14 residues. Germline CDR1 reads MGHRA; CDR2 reads YSYEKL. The V end was cut by 4 bases, the J end by 2 bases, with 11 bases between. The CDR3 loop is CASSLTARQETQYF. CDR3 nucleotide sequence: TGCGCCAGCAGCCTGACAGCTCGACAAGAGACCCAGTACTTC.

The J gene is TRBJ1-1, the V gene TRBV6-5; D is perhaps TRBD1 (6 bases). The CDR3 runs to 16 residues. The V gene's germline CDR1 is MNHEY and CDR2 SVGAGI. The germline V and J ends were trimmed by 0 bases and 4 bases, with 15 bases remaining between them. This CDR3 is CASSYSRQGMGTEAFF. CDR3 nucleotide sequence: TGTGCCAGCAGTTACTCGAGGCAGGGGATGGGCACTGAAGCTTTCTTT.

This clonotype was picked up a small number of times. Germline and junction disagree at one end, which may indicate a read error. The chain combines TRBV15 with TRBJ1-1, with TRBD1 matching 7 bases. CDR3 length: 15 residues. Germline CDR1 is LNHNV and CDR2 is YYDKDF (reference sequence). The CDR3 here is CATSTQYDRVTEAFF. CDR3 DNA sequence: TGTGCCACCAGCACCCAGTACGACAGGGTTACTGAGGCTTTCTTT.

This clonotype has at least ten counts. DNA for the CDR3: TGTGCCAGCAGTGACGGGGACACCGGGGAGCTGTTTTTT. This gives the protein CASSDGDTGELFF. The chain couples TRBV6-4 to TRBJ2-2; no firm D call. Germline lookup yields CDR1 MRHNA and CDR2 SNTAGT. V gave up 2 bases and J gave up 3 bases, with 4 bases separating them. The CDR3 extends over 13 amino acids.

This clonotype was detected ten times or more. J is TRBJ2-3 and V is TRBV10-3; 7 positions match TRBD2. The CDR3 has 16 residues. V shed 6 bases, J shed 0 bases, and the junction held 9 bases outside the gene matches. Germline values: CDR1 ENHRY, CDR2 SYGVKD. The CDR3 DNA follows: TGTGCCATCAGGATCCTTTCGGGGGGAAGCACAGATACGCAGTATTTT. Translation gives CAIRILSGGSTDTQYF.

The chain is built from TRBV6-1 and TRBJ2-1; 13 bases map to TRBD2. Germline values: CDR1 MNHNS, CDR2 SASEGT. V lost 8 bases, J lost 0 bases, and 7 bases stayed unmatched. This CDR3 has 17 residues. The CDR3 DNA follows: TGTGCCAGCCACCGGACTAGCGGGGGTAGCTCCTACAATGAGCAGTTCTTC. It yields the protein CASHRTSGGSSYNEQFF.

The chain recombines TRBV5-4 with TRBJ1-1; D not certain. The V end lost 6 bases, the J end lost 8 bases, and 11 bases lay between the germline ends. Germline lookup yields CDR1 SGHNT and CDR2 YYREEE (reference sequence). The CDR3 loop spans 11 amino acids. The CDR3 DNA is TGTGCCAGCATCCTTGGACGAGAAGCTTTCTTT. It is translated as CASILGREAFF.

This clonotype was found a few times. The rearrangement uses TRBV13 and TRBJ2-1; 9 positions agree with TRBD1. Germline V gene lookup returns CDR1 PRHDT and CDR2 FYEKMQ (reference sequence). The CDR3 sequence is 15 residues long. Germline trimming cut 5 bases from V and 8 bases from J; bases unmatched to any gene: 10. CDR3 DNA: TGTGCCAGCAGCCAGGCCGGACAGGGGACGGATGAGCAGTTCTTC. Protein product: CASSQAGQGTDEQFF.

The gene calls are TRBV27 and TRBJ1-3, with 7 positions matching TRBD1. CDR3 length equals 17 residues. J was trimmed by 4 bases and V by 1 base; bases with no gene match: 10. The germline CDR1 and CDR2 sequences are MNHEY and SMNVEV (reference sequence). The CDR3 reads CASSLYRPRDRGNTIYF. The CDR3 nucleotides are TGTGCCAGCAGTTTATATCGTCCGAGGGACAGAGGAAACACCATATATTTT.

This chain uses TRBV7-9 with TRBJ1-5, with TRBD1 as a possible D gene (6 bases). Per germline, CDR1 SEHNR and CDR2 FQNEAQ (reference sequence). With 1 base removed from V and 4 bases from J, the gap between germline ends came to 17 bases. This CDR3 contains 17 residues. CDR3 sequence: CASSLGAGGGRNQPQHF. The CDR3 coding sequence is TGTGCCAGCAGCTTAGGGGCAGGAGGGGGGAGGAATCAGCCCCAGCATTTT.

V gene TRBV12-3 or TRBV12-4 combines with J gene TRBJ2-3; 14 bases map to TRBD2. This CDR3 has 15 amino acids. V shed 7 bases and J 6 bases; nucleotides not matched to a gene: 6. In nucleotides, the CDR3 is TGTGCCAGCACCCAGACTAGCGGGGGGGCGGATACGCAGTATTTT. Amino acid sequence: CASTQTSGGADTQYF.

This clonotype was recorded once. V gene TRBV6-5 combines with J gene TRBJ1-1; 7 bases match TRBD1. Germline V lookup: CDR1 MNHEY, CDR2 SVGAGI. The CDR3 is 16 amino acids. Trimming cost V 6 bases and J 1 base; bases outside gene matches: 11. CDR3 protein: CASRLGTASWNTEAFF. The DNA for the CDR3 is TGTGCCAGCAGACTCGGGACAGCTTCCTGGAACACTGAAGCTTTCTTT.